This entry is about one T cell receptor (beta chain). This entry belongs to a study of patients and donors after allogeneic stem cell transplantation. MiXCR, applied by TCRdb to the RT-PCR reads, yields one record per CDR3 protein. The sample yields 98,000 or so distinct CDR3 sequences, 35% to 45% seen once. The sample was blood, either unsorted or a sorted T cell fraction (not recorded which). The TCR was taken from a human donor who was either an allogeneic HSCT recipient or a stem cell or donor lymphocyte infusion donor (not recorded which). It is not recorded whose cells these are; they may come from a transplant donor.

DNA for the CDR3: TGTGCCAGCTCACAATCGGAGGGGGCGAACACCGGGGAGCTGTTTTTT. Its protein is CASSQSEGANTGELFF. The chain joins TRBV18 to TRBJ2-2, with D tentatively TRBD1 or TRBD2 (6 bases each). The CDR3 contains 16 residues. Germline loops: CDR1 KGHSH, CDR2 LQKENI. V was pared by 4 bases and J by 0 bases, with 12 bases between. The complete variable domain, with remaining parts taken from reference TRBV18 and TRBJ2-2, reads NAGVMQNPRHLVRRRGQEARLRCSPMKGHSHVYWYRQLPEEGLKFMVYLQKENIIDESGMPKERFSAEFPKEGPSILRIQQVVRGDSAAYFCASSQSEGANTGELFFGEGSRLTVL.